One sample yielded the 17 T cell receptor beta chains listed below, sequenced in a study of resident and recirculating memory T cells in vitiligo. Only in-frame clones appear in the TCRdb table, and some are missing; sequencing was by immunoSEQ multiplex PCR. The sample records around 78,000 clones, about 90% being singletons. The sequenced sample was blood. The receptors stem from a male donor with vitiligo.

CDR3 nucleotides: TGTGCCAGTAGCCTGATAGGGGGGGTTGAGACCCAGTACTTC. Amino acid sequence: CASSLIGGVETQYF. The chain recombines TRBV19 with TRBJ2-5; D is possibly TRBD2 (7 bases). The V end lost 6 bases, the J end lost 5 bases, and 16 bases lay between the germline ends. The CDR3 loop spans 14 amino acids. Looked up from germline, CDR1 is LNHDA and CDR2 is SQIVND (reference sequence). Using reference TRBV19 and TRBJ2-5 for the parts outside the CDR3, the full variable domain is DGGITQSPKYLFRKEGQNVTLSCEQNLNHDAMYWYRQDPGQGLRLIYYSQIVNDFQKGDIAEGYSVSREKKESFPLTVTSAQKNPTAFYLCASSLIGGVETQYFGPGTRLLVL.

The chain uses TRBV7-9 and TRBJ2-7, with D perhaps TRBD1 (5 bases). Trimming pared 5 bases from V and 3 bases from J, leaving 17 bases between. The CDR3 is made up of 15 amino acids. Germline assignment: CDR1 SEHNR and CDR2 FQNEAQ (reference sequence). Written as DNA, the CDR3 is TGTGCCAGCAGCCCGGCCGTGGTAGGGGTCTACGAGCAGTACTTC. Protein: CASSPAVVGVYEQYF.

In DNA, the CDR3 is TGTGCCGCAGCTCCTAGCGGGAGGGCCGCAGAGACCCAGTACTTC. Translating gives CAAAPSGRAAETQYF. This chain uses TRBV6-5 with TRBJ2-5; 12 positions agree with TRBD2. CDR1 is MNHEY and CDR2 is SVGAGI in the germline V gene. The V segment lost 11 bases and the J segment 4 bases; nucleotides outside the gene matches: 11. The CDR3 totals 15 residues.

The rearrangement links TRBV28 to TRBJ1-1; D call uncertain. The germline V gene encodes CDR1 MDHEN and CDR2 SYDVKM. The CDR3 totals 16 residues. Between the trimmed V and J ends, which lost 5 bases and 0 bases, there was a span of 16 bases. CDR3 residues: CASSLGGAGMNTEAFF. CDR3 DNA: TGTGCCAGCAGTCTAGGCGGCGCGGGGATGAACACTGAAGCTTTCTTT.

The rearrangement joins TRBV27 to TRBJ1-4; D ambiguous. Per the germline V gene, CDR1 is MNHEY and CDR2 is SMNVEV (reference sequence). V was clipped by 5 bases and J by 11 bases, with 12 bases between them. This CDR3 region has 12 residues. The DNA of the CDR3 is TGTGCCAGCAGTATGCCGGTCGGGAAACTGTTTTTT. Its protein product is CASSMPVGKLFF. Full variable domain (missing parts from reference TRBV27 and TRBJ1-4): EAQVTQNPRYLITVTGKKLTVTCSQNMNHEYMSWYRQDPGLGLRQIYYSMNVEVTDKGDVPEGYKVSRKEKRNFPLILESPSPNQTSLYFCASSMPVGKLFFGSGTQLSVL.

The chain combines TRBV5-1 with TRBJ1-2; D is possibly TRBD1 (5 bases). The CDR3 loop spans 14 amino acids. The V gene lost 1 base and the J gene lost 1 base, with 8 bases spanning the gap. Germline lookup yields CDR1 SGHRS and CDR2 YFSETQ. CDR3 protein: CASSLPDNNYGYTF. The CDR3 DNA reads TGCGCCAGCAGCTTGCCGGACAATAACTATGGCTACACCTTC.

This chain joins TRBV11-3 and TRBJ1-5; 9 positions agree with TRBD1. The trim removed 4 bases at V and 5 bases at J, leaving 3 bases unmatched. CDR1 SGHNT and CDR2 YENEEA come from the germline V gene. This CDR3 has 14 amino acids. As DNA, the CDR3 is TGTGCCAGCAGCTCGGGACAGGGCCATCAGCCCCAGCATTTT. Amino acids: CASSSGQGHQPQHF.

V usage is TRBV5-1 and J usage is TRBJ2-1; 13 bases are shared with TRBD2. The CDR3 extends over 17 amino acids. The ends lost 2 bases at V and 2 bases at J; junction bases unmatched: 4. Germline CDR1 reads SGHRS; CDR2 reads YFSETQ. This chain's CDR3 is CASSLLAGGPAYNEQFF. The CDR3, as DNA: TGCGCCAGCAGCTTACTAGCGGGAGGGCCGGCCTACAATGAGCAGTTCTTC.

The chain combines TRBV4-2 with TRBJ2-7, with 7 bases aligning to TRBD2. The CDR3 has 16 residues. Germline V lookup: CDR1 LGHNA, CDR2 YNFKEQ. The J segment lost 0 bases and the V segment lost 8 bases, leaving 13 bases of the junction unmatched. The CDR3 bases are TGTGCCAGCGCCCCTGGGAGTCGGGGGGACTCCTACGAGCAGTACTTC. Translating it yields CASAPGSRGDSYEQYF.

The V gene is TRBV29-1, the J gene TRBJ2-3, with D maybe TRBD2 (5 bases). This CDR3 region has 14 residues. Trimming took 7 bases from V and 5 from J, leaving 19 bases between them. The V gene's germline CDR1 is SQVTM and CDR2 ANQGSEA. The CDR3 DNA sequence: TGCAGCGACCTAAGTCCCGGGGAGAGAGATACGCAGTATTTT. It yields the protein CSDLSPGERDTQYF.

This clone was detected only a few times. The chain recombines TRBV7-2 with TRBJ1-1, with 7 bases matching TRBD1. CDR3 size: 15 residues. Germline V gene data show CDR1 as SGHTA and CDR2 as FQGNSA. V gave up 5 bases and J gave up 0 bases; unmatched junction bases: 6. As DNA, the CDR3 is TGTGCCAGCAGCCGGACAGGTCTATTGAACACTGAAGCTTTCTTT. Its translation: CASSRTGLLNTEAFF.

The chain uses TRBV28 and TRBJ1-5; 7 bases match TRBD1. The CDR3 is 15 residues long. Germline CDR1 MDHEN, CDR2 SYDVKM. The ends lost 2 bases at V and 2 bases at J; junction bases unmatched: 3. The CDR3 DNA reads TGTGCCAGCAGTTTAACCGGACAGGGCAATCAGCCCCAGCATTTT. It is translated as CASSLTGQGNQPQHF.

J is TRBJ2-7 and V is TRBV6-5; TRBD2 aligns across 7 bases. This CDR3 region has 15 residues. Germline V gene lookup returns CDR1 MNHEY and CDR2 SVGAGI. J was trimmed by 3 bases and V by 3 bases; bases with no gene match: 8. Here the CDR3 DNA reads TGTGCCAGCAGTTATGGCGCTAGCGGTCGCTACGAGCAGTACTTC. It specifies CASSYGASGRYEQYF.

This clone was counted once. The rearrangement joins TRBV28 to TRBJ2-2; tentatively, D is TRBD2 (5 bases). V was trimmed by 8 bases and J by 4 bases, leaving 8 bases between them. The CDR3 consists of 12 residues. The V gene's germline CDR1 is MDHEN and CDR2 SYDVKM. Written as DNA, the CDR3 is TGTGCCAGCGAGGGTGTCACCGGGGAGCTGTTTTTT. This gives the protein CASEGVTGELFF.

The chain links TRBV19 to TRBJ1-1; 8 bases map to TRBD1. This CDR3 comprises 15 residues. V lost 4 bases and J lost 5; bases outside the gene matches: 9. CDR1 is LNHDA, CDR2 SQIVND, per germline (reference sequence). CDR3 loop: CASSTTGALGTEAFF. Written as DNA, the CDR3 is TGTGCCAGTAGTACGACAGGGGCTTTAGGGACTGAAGCTTTCTTT.

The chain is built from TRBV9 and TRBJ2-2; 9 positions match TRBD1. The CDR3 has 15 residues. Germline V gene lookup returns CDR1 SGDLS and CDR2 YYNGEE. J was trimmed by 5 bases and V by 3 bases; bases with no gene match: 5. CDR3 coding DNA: TGTGCCAGCAGCGCAGGACAGGGGTGGACCGGGGAGCTGTTTTTT. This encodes CASSAGQGWTGELFF.

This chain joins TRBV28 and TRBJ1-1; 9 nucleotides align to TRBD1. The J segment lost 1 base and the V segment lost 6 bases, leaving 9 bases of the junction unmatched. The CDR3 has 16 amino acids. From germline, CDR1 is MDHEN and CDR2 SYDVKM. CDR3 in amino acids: CASSPPGQGPNTEAFF. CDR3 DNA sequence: TGTGCCAGCAGCCCTCCGGGACAGGGACCGAACACTGAAGCTTTCTTT. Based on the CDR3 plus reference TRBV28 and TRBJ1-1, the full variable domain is DVKVTQSSRYLVKRTGEKVFLECVQDMDHENMFWYRQDPGLGLRLIYFSYDVKMKEKGDIPEGYSVSREKKERFSLILESASTNQTSMYLCASSPPGQGPNTEAFFGQGTRLTVV.